The rows below give T cell receptor beta chains drawn from one sample of a study of blood T cells in healthy people across ages. In TCRdb, the 5' RACE reads were re-called with MiXCR into one record per CDR3 protein. The table includes 700,000 to 850,000 distinct CDR3 sequences, 30% to 45% detected once. Sequencing was performed on blood. The receptor set was obtained from a man aged 18 to 30 in good health. CDR3s include the opening cysteine and the closing phenylalanine or tryptophan. D genes are given only for firm matches. Rows may omit the clone size; those that give it use once, few, many or a size class.

cdr3_aa: CAISGGNGELFF
cdr3_nt: TGTGCCATCAGTGGGGGGAACGGGGAGCTGTTTTTT
d_call: -
j_call: TRBJ2-2
clone_size: -
v_call: TRBV10-3

cdr3_aa: CASSSPTSGYTF
cdr3_nt: TGTGCCAGCAGTTCCCCGACAAGCGGCTACACCTTC
d_call: -
j_call: TRBJ1-2
clone_size: many
v_call: TRBV12-3/TRBV12-4

cdr3_aa: CASSIGSGANVLTF
cdr3_nt: TGCGCCAGCAGCATTGGCTCTGGGGCCAACGTCCTGACTTTC
d_call: -
j_call: TRBJ2-6
clone_size: many
v_call: TRBV4-3

cdr3_aa: CASRAAGALNEQFF
cdr3_nt: TGTGCCAGCAGGGCAGCGGGGGCCCTCAATGAGCAGTTCTTC
d_call: TRBD2
j_call: TRBJ2-1
clone_size: few
v_call: TRBV28

cdr3_aa: CASSTGGTVFRSSFSEAFF
cdr3_nt: TGCGCCAGCAGCACCGGAGGAACCGTTTTTAGATCTAGTTTCTCTGAAGCTTTCTTT
d_call: -
j_call: TRBJ1-1
clone_size: -
v_call: TRBV4-1

cdr3_aa: CASSLAGQGGSRYGYTF
cdr3_nt: TGTGCCAGCAGCTTAGCAGGACAGGGGGGAAGTCGGTATGGCTACACCTTC
d_call: TRBD1
j_call: TRBJ1-2
clone_size: -
v_call: TRBV7-9

cdr3_aa: CASRAGPSNYGYTF
cdr3_nt: TGTGCCAGCAGAGCCGGGCCTTCTAACTATGGCTACACCTTC
d_call: -
j_call: TRBJ1-2
clone_size: few
v_call: TRBV2

cdr3_aa: CASSKIFSGHRPWPFLNSPLHF
cdr3_nt: TGTGCCAGCAGTAAAATTTTTTCGGGACACCGACCCTGGCCATTCCTTAATTCACCCCTCCACTTT
d_call: -
j_call: TRBJ1-6
clone_size: -
v_call: TRBV27

cdr3_aa: CASSDPRDADRQGHTDTQYF
cdr3_nt: TGTGCCAGCAGTGACCCCCGGGACGCGGACCGGCAGGGGCACACAGATACGCAGTATTTT
d_call: -
j_call: TRBJ2-3
clone_size: -
v_call: TRBV6-1

cdr3_aa: CASSPGGHSPLHF
cdr3_nt: TGTGCCAGCAGCCCCGGGGGACATTCACCCCTCCACTTT
d_call: -
j_call: TRBJ1-6
clone_size: -
v_call: TRBV3-1

cdr3_aa: CAGASGKGAPQYF
cdr3_nt: TGTGCGGGGGCTAGCGGGAAAGGGGCTCCGCAGTATTTT
d_call: TRBD2
j_call: TRBJ2-3
clone_size: few
v_call: TRBV27